This TCR beta chain was obtained from a study of blood T cell repertoires in COVID-19. The CDR3 contains 13 residues. Trimming shortened V by 4 bases and J by 6 bases, and 15 bases separated the two germline ends. Per the germline V gene, CDR1 is GTSNPN and CDR2 is SVGIG (reference sequence). In the source study's methods: Researchers report that nucleated cell counts were estimated from reference gene primer amplification. Using immunoSEQ multiplex PCR, the repertoire was profiled, and TCRdb retains in-frame clones only, with some absent. V, J and clone size were drawn from that table, and D and trimming were deduced from the DNA. The data contain fewer than 300,000 clones, roughly nine tenths of them singletons.

This chain joins TRBV30 and TRBJ1-1; TRBD1 is a possible D gene (5 bases). The specimen was peripheral blood. This clonotype was sampled from a woman aged 25 to 45 with COVID-19, enrolled during active disease. CDR3 nucleotides: TGTGCCTGGACAGGGCCGCACGGACCTGAAGCTTTCTTT. It specifies CAWTGPHGPEAFF.